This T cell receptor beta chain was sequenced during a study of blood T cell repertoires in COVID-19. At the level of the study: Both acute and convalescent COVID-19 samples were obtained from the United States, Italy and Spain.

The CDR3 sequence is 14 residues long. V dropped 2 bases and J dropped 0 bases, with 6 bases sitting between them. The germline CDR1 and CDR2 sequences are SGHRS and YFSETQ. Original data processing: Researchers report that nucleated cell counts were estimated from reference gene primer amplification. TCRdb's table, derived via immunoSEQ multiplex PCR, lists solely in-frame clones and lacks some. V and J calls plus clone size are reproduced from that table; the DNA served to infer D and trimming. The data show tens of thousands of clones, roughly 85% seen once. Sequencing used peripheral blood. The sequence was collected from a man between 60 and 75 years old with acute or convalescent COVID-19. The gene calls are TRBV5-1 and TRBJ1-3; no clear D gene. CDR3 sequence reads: CASSLGSSGNTIYF. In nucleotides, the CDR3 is TGCGCCAGCAGCTTAGGGAGCTCTGGAAACACCATATATTTT.